This passage covers 18 T cell receptor beta chains from one sample sequenced in a study of response to subunit inactivated influenza vaccine (dated by TCRdb to the late 2010s). Library creation used RT-PCR. TCRdb lists the instrument as Illumina HiSeq 2500. TCRdb reprocessed the public reads (quality trimming at Q25 with fastp, clone calling with MiXCR) and kept in-frame beta chains. Every CDR3 protein is listed once, alongside the most common genes and DNA of its rows. The sample contains hundreds of thousands of distinct CDR3 sequences, less than 20% of them found a single time. The top ten clones comprise roughly a tenth of the sample. Sequenced here: PBMCs from blood, sampled 5 days after vaccination. Receptors originate from a man aged 45-65 years who received an inactivated influenza vaccine. Donor details come from another sample of the same person, matched by shared clones.

This clonotype was seen repeatedly, ten times or more. The chain uses TRBV25-1 and TRBJ2-5; D is unclear. This CDR3 comprises 13 residues. V was clipped by 1 base and J by 3 bases, with 6 bases between them. From germline, CDR1 is MGHDK and CDR2 SYGVNS. As DNA, the CDR3 is TGTGCCAGCAGTGAATGGCAGGAAGAGACCCAGTACTTC. It encodes CASSEWQEETQYF. Using reference TRBV25-1 and TRBJ2-5 for the parts outside the CDR3, the full variable domain is EADIYQTPRYLVIGTGKKITLECSQTMGHDKMYWYQQDPGMELHLIHYSYGVNSTEKGDLSSESTVSRIRTEHFPLTLESARPSHTSQYLCASSEWQEETQYFGPGTRLLVL.

This clonotype was picked up many times. The J gene is TRBJ2-5, the V gene TRBV12-3 or TRBV12-4; 10 nucleotides line up with TRBD2. V lost 6 bases, J lost 2 bases, and 6 bases stayed unmatched. This CDR3 has 15 amino acids. This chain's CDR3 is CASRSSGSPQETQYF. The CDR3 region has the DNA TGTGCCAGCAGATCTAGCGGGAGTCCTCAAGAGACCCAGTACTTC.

V and J are TRBV2 and TRBJ1-1, with D uncertain. The germline V and J ends were trimmed by 7 bases and 0 bases, with 9 bases remaining between them. The CDR3 length is 13 residues. From germline, CDR1 is SNHLY and CDR2 FYNNEI. The CDR3 bases are TGTGCCAGCACCTTAGGGATGAACACTGAAGCTTTCTTT. Translation: CASTLGMNTEAFF.

This clonotype was observed at least ten times. CDR3: CASSLGQGIPSPLHF. The CDR3, as DNA: TGTGCCAGCAGCTTGGGACAGGGAATCCCTTCACCCCTCCACTTT. The chain employs TRBV6-1 and TRBJ1-6; 9 bases match TRBD1. The CDR3 contains 15 residues. The germline gives CDR1 MNHNS, CDR2 SASEGT. V lost 6 bases and J lost 9; bases outside the gene matches: 9.

The chain employs TRBV20-1 and TRBJ2-2; 10 bases match TRBD1. The CDR3 has 13 residues. Germline V lookup: CDR1 DFQATT, CDR2 SNEGSKA (reference sequence). The junction had 1 base not matched to a gene; V was cut back by 5 bases and J by 4 bases. CDR3 residues: CSAGDRGTGELFF. CDR3 in DNA: TGCAGTGCTGGGGACAGGGGCACCGGGGAGCTGTTTTTT.

This clonotype came up many times. The chain employs TRBV2 and TRBJ2-1, with D possibly TRBD2 on 5 matching bases. Per germline, CDR1 SNHLY and CDR2 FYNNEI. Trimming shortened V by 7 bases and J by 0 bases, and 13 bases separated the two germline ends. This CDR3 has 15 residues. The CDR3 nucleotides are TGTGCCAGCACCACGACTGGGAGCTCCTACAATGAGCAGTTCTTC. This translates into CASTTTGSSYNEQFF.

This clonotype was counted a few times. The rearrangement links TRBV29-1 to TRBJ2-1, with TRBD2 matching 12 bases. Germline trimming cut 0 bases from V and 2 bases from J; bases unmatched to any gene: 2. The CDR3 runs to 16 residues. CDR1 SQVTM and CDR2 ANQGSEA come from the germline V gene. The DNA of the CDR3 is TGCAGCGTTGAAGATCTAGCGGGGGGGACCTACAATGAGCAGTTCTTC. Translating it yields CSVEDLAGGTYNEQFF.

Here the CDR3 DNA reads TGCAGTGCAATACAGGGGGCTGAAGGGGGCTACACCTTC. Translated: CSAIQGAEGGYTF. This chain uses TRBV20-1 with TRBJ1-2; TRBD1 aligns across 9 bases. Trimming at V came to 6 bases and at J to 8 bases, leaving 10 bases not matched to a gene. Germline V lookup: CDR1 DFQATT, CDR2 SNEGSKA (reference sequence). The CDR3 has 13 residues.

The genes are TRBV7-8 and TRBJ2-2, with D possibly being TRBD2 (5 bases). Germline-derived CDR1 and CDR2 are SGHVS and FQNEAQ. V was cut by 6 bases and J by 1 base, with 15 bases left in between. The CDR3 contains 16 residues. CDR3 residues: CASSPFGLMNTGELFF. The CDR3 coding sequence is TGTGCCAGCAGTCCTTTCGGACTTATGAACACCGGGGAGCTGTTTTTT.

This rearrangement joins TRBV18 to TRBJ2-1; tentatively, D is TRBD1 (6 bases). The CDR3 is made up of 14 amino acids. V was shortened by 3 bases and J by 6 bases, with 12 bases between the two germline ends. Germline CDR1 and CDR2: KGHSH and LQKENI. The CDR3 spells CASSPLGQINEQFF. The CDR3 bases are TGTGCCAGCTCACCCCTTGGACAGATCAATGAGCAGTTCTTC.

V usage is TRBV7-8 and J usage is TRBJ1-4; 7 bases fit TRBD1. Germline loops: CDR1 SGHVS, CDR2 FQNEAQ. J gave up 13 bases and V 5 bases, and 19 bases lay outside the gene matches. The CDR3 sequence is 16 residues long. The DNA for the CDR3 is TGTGCCAGCAGCACCTTGGACAGGCCTCTGGAGGGGAGACTGTTTTTT. Encoded protein: CASSTLDRPLEGRLFF.

The chain carries TRBV11-2 and TRBJ2-1; the D is unclear. The CDR3 consists of 12 residues. The V end lost 5 bases, the J end lost 5 bases, and 7 bases lay between the germline ends. In germline, CDR1 is SGHAT, CDR2 FQNNGV. This CDR3 reads CASSPDHNEQFF. The CDR3 DNA follows: TGTGCCAGCAGCCCAGACCACAATGAGCAGTTCTTC.

The CDR3 DNA reads TGTGCCACCAGTGATAAACACGGGACAGGGGGGCCCCAAGAGACCCAGTACTTC. It codes for CATSDKHGTGGPQETQYF. This chain connects TRBV24-1 to TRBJ2-5; 11 nucleotides align to TRBD1. V trimming: 3 bases; J trimming: 1 base; junction bases outside the gene matches: 9. CDR1 and CDR2 (germline): KGHDR, SFDVKD. CDR3 length: 18 amino acids.

This clonotype was found a few times. The chain has TRBV18 and TRBJ2-1; 13 bases align to TRBD2. CDR3 length equals 16 residues. J was trimmed by 4 bases and V by 3 bases; bases with no gene match: 3. Looked up from germline, CDR1 is KGHSH and CDR2 is LQKENI. CDR3 sequence: CASSPGTSGNYNEQFF. The CDR3 DNA reads as TGTGCCAGCTCACCCGGGACTAGCGGGAATTACAATGAGCAGTTCTTC.

Of note for this clonotype: One end of the junction is discordant with germline, which a read error may explain. The J gene is TRBJ1-1, the V gene TRBV7-9; TRBD1 matches at 8 bases. The CDR3 consists of 15 residues. The germline V gene encodes CDR1 SEHNR and CDR2 FQNEAQ (reference sequence). The CDR3 loop reads CASSDPPGGRTGAFF. The CDR3 nucleotides read TGTGCCAGCAGCGACCCGCCAGGGGGCAGGACTGGAGCTTTCTTT.

This clonotype has more than one count but fewer than ten. This chain uses TRBV20-1 with TRBJ1-5; D may be TRBD1 (5 bases). Germline CDR1 is DFQATT and CDR2 is SNEGSKA (reference sequence). The CDR3 extends over 13 amino acids. The ends were cut back, 5 bases at V and 2 bases at J, with 10 bases in the middle. The CDR3 DNA follows: TGCAGTGCTGCCGCGGGGGGCAATCAGCCCCAGCATTTT. Residues: CSAAAGGNQPQHF.

This clonotype has only a few counts. The genes are TRBV7-2 and TRBJ2-6; either TRBD1 or TRBD2 may fit D (5 bases each). CDR1 is SGHTA, CDR2 FQGNSA, per germline. V lost 6 bases, J lost 0 bases, and 12 bases lay in between. The CDR3 runs to 16 residues. The CDR3, as DNA: TGTGCCAGCAGGTCCGGGGCAGCCTCTGGGGCCAACGTCCTGACTTTC. As protein: CASRSGAASGANVLTF.

The rearrangement links TRBV6-5 to TRBJ2-3; D uncertain. CDR3 size: 15 residues. CDR1 is MNHEY and CDR2 is SVGAGI in the germline V gene. V was trimmed by 2 bases and J by 0 bases, leaving 9 bases between them. The CDR3 DNA is TGTGCCAGCAGTTACAGGGCTCCTAGCACAGATACGCAGTATTTT. This encodes CASSYRAPSTDTQYF.